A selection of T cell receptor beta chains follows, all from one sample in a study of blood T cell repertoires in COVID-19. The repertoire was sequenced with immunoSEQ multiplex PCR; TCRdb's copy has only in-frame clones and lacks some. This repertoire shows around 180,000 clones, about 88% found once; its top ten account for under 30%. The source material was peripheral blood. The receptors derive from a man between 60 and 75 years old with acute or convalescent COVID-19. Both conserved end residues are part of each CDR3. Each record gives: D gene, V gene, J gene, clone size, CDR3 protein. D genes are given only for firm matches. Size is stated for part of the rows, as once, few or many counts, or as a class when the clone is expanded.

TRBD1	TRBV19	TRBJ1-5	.	CASSLRTGANQPQHF
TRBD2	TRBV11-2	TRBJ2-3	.	CASSLASGGAGTDTQYF
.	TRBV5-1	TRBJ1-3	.	CASSLAGTPGNTIYF
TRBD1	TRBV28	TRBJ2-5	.	CASRGRGREETQYF
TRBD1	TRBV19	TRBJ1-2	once	CASSAGTGKLLNYGYTF
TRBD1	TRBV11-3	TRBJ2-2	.	CASSSGTAHTGELFF
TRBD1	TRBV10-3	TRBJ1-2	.	CAIREGQGVGGYTF
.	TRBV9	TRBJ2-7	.	CASSVDSQGYEQYF
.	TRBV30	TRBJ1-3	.	CAWSPSRAAGNTIYF
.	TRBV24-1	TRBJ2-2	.	CATSDTGFTGELFF
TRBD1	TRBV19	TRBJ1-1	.	CASSIDGTGRTEAFF
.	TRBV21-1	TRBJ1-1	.	CASSKVNHGGTEAFF
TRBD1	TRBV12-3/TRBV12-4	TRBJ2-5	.	CASSRGQQETQYF
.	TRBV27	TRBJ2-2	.	CASSFGNPNTGELFF
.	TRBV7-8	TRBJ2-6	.	CASSGRQVGSGANVLTF
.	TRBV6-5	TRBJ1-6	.	CASSQWRFYNSPLHF
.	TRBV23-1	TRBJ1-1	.	CASSQPGTSYTEAFF
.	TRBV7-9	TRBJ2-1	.	CASSPGLTGAYNEQFF
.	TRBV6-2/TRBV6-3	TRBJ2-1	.	CASSYSKASGYNEQFF
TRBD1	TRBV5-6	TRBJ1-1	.	CASSSDRGRTEAFF
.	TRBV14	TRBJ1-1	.	CASSQSRAGIGTEAFF
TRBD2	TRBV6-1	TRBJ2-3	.	CASSDRRGLTDTQYF
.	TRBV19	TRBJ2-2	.	CASSRGQGGVGELFF
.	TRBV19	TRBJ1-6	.	CASSIGQAYNSPLHF
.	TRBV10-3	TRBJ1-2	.	CAISDPSLGEPYGYTF
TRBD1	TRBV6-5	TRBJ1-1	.	CASSRRQGLGTEAFF
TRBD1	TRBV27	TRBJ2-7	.	CASSSTGTGMYEQYF
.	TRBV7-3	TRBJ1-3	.	CASSLGQPGNTIYF
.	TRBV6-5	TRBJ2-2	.	CASSYDRNTGELFF
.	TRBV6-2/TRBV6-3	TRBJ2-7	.	CASSYWRERDEQYF
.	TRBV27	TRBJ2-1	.	CASSLSMNGFYEQFF
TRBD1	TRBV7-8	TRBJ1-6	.	CASSLRTGWNNSPLHF
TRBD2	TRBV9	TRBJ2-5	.	CASSPYRTSGSLPEETQYF
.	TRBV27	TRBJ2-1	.	CASVSRSNNEQFF
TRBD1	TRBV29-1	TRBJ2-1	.	CSVPDRGYEQFF
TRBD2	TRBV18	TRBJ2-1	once	CASSPGLEWDEQFF
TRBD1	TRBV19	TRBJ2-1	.	CASSFGTGDINEQFF
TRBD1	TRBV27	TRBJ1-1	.	CASSGLGQEYLNTEAFF
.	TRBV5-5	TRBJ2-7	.	CASSARGGSSYEQYF
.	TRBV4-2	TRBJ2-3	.	CASSQELRTDTQYF
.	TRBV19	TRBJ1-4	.	CASSISRQDEKLFF
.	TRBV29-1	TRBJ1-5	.	CSVGAFNQPQHF
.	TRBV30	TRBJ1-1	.	CAWSHDRRTEAFF
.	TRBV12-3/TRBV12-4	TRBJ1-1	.	CASSQRSVEAFF
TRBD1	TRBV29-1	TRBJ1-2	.	CSLLTGDYGYTF
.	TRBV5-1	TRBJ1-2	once	CASSLEAGANYGYTF
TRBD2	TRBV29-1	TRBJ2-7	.	CSSRTSGNEQYF